This TCR beta chain emerged from a study of shared clonotypes between healthy human individuals. Whole-study context: Each donor had three CD4 naive, three CD4 memory, two CD8 naive and one CD8 memory plate. Findings and limits, study-wide: Sequencing depth was expected to affect clonotype sharing among donors.

Produced via immunoSEQ multiplex PCR; TCRdb's table is partial and in-frame only. Of 2 million or so clones in the sample, 95% were seen once. A word on this clone: Its antigen is as yet unknown.

Germline V gene data show CDR1 as SGHRS and CDR2 as YFSETQ. The CDR3 length is 15 residues. With 5 bases clipped from V and 4 bases from J, the junction kept 11 bases outside the gene matches. Each donor was a Caucasian adult residing in Nashville, Tennessee. Sequencing used naive CD4+ T cells sorted from blood. The subset is: CD45RA+ positively selected. This receptor was taken from a man younger than 30 in good health. The chain employs TRBV5-1 and TRBJ2-7, with TRBD2 matching over 8 bases. The CDR3 is CASSADSAGAYEQYF. CDR3 DNA: TGCGCCAGCAGTGCTGACTCAGCGGGGGCGTACGAGCAGTACTTC.